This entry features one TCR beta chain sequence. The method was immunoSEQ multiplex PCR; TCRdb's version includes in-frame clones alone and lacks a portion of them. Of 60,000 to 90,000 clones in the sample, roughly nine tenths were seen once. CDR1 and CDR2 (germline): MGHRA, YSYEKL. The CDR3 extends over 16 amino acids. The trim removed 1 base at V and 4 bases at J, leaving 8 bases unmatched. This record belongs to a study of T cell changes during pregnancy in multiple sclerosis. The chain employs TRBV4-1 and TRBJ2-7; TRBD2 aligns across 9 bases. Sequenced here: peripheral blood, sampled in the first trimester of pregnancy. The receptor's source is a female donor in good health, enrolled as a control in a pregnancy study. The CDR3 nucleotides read TGCGCCAGCAGCCAAGCCGAGACTAGCGGATTTTACGAGCAGTACTTC. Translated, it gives CASSQAETSGFYEQYF.